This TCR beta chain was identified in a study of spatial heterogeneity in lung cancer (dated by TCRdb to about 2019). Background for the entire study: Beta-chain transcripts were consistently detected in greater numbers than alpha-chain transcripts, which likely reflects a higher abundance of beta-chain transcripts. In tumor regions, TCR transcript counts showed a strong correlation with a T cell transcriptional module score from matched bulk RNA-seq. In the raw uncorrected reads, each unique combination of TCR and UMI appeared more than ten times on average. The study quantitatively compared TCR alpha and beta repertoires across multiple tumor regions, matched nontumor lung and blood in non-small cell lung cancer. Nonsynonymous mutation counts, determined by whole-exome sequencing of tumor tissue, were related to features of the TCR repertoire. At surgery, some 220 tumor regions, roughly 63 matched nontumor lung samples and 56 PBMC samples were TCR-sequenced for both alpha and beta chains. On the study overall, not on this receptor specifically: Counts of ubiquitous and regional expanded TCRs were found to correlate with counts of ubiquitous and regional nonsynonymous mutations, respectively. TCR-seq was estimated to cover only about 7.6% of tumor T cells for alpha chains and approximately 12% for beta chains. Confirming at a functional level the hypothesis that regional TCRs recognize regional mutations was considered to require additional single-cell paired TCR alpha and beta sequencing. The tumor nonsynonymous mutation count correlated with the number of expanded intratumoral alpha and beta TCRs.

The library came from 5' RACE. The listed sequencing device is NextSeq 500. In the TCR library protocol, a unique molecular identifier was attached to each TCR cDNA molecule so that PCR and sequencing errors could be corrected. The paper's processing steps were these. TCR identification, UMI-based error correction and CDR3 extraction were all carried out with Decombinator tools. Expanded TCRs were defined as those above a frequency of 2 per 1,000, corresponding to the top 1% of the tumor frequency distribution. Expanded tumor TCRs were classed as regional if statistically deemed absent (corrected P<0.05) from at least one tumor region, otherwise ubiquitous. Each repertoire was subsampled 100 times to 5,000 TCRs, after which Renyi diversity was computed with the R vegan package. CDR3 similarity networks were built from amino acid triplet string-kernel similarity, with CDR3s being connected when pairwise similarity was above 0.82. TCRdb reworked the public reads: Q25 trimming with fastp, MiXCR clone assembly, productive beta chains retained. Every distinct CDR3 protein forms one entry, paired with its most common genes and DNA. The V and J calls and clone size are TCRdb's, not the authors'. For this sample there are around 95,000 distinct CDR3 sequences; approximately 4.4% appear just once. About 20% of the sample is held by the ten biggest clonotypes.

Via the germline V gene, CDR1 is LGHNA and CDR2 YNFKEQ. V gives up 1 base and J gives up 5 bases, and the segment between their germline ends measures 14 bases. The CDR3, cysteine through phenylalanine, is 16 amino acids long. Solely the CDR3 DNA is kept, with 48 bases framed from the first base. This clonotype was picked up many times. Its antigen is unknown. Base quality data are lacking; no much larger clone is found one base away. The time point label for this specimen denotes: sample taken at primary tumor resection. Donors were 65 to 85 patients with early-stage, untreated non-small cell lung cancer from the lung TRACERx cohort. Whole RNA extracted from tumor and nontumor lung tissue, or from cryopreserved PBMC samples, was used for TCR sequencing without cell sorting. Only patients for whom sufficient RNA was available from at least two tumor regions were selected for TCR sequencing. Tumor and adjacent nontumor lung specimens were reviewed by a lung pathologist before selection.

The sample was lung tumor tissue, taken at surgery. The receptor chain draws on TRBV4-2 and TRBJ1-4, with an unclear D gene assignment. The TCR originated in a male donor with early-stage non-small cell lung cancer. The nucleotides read TGTGCCAGCAGCCAAGCTATTGGGTGGGGAAATGAAAAACTGTTTTTT. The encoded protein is CASSQAIGWGNEKLFF.